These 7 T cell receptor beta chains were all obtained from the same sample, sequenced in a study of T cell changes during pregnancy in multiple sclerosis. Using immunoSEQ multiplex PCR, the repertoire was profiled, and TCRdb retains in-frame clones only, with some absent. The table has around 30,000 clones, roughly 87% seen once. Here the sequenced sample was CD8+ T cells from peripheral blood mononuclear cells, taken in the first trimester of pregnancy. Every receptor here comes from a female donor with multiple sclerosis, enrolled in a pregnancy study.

The CDR3, as DNA: TGCGCCAGCAGCTCAGGGGATAACACCGGGGAGCTGTTTTTT. Protein sequence: CASSSGDNTGELFF. This chain uses TRBV5-1 with TRBJ2-2; TRBD1 is a possible D gene (6 bases). In germline, CDR1 is SGHRS, CDR2 YFSETQ. With 3 bases removed from V and 2 bases from J, the gap between germline ends came to 8 bases. The CDR3 is 14 amino acids.

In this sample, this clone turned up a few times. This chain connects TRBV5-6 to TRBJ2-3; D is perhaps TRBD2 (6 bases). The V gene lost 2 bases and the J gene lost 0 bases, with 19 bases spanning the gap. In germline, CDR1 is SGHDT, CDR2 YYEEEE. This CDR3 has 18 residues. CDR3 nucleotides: TGTGCCAGCAGCTTATTGGGGGGTGAGGTCTCTAGCACAGATACGCAGTATTTT. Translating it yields CASSLLGGEVSSTDTQYF.

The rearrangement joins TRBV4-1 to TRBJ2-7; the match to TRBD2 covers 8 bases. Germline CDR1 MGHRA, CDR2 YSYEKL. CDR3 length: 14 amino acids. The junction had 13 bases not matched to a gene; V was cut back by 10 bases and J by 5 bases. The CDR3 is CATTGGQGVNEQYF. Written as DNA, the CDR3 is TGCGCCACTACGGGGGGGCAGGGTGTCAACGAGCAGTACTTC.

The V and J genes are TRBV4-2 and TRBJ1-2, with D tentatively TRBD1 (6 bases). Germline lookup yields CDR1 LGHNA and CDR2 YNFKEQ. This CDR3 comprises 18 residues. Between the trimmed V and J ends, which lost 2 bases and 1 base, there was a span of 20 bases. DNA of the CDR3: TGTGCCAGCAGCCAATCTTATGGCCGGGACAACCTTAACTATGGCTACACCTTC. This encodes CASSQSYGRDNLNYGYTF.

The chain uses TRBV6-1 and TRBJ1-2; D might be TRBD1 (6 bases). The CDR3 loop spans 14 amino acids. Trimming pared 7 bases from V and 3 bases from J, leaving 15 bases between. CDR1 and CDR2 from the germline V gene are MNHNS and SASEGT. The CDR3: CASTLNGQHYGYTF. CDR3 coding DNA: TGTGCCAGCACCCTAAATGGACAGCACTATGGCTACACCTTC.

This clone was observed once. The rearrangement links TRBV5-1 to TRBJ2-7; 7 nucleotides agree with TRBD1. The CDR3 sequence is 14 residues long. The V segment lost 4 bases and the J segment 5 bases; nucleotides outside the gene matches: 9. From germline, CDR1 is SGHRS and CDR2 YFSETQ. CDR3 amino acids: CASSTDRANHEQYF. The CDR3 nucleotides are TGCGCCAGCAGCACCGACAGGGCTAACCACGAGCAGTACTTC.

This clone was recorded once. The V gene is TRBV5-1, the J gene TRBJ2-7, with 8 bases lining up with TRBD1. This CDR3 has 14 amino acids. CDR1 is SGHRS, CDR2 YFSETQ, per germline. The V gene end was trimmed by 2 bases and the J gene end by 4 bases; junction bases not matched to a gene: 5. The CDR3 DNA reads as TGCGCCAGCAGCTTAGGACAGGGCGAGTACGAGCAGTACTTC. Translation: CASSLGQGEYEQYF.